This TCR beta chain was sequenced during a study of graft-versus-host responses after intestinal transplantation. In the study overall: Each recipient received anti-thymocyte globulin induction, then tacrolimus and steroids for 3 to 4 years.

The CDR3 length is 15 residues. With V trimmed by 5 bases and J by 5 bases, 8 bases remained unmatched. Germline V gives CDR1 MRHNA, CDR2 SNTAGT. Regarding this clone: The antigen remains undetermined.

Study results and caveats: The study found high graft-versus-host to host-versus-graft clonal ratios in allografts of patients with graft-donor T cell macrochimerism.

The data were produced by immunoSEQ multiplex PCR, yet TCRdb's version contains in-frame clones alone and is incomplete. The top ten hold roughly 0.83% of the sample, which has about 85,000 clones, 82% seen once. Sequences were derived from unstimulated CD4+ T cells sorted from spleen or lymph node cells, sampled before intestinal transplant. V gene TRBV6-4 combines with J gene TRBJ2-3, with 9 bases fitting TRBD2. This clonotype was sampled from a human donor who received an intestinal transplant. CDR3: CASSRIAGAIDTQYF. For the CDR3, the DNA is TGTGCCAGCAGTCGGATAGCGGGAGCAATAGATACGCAGTATTTT.